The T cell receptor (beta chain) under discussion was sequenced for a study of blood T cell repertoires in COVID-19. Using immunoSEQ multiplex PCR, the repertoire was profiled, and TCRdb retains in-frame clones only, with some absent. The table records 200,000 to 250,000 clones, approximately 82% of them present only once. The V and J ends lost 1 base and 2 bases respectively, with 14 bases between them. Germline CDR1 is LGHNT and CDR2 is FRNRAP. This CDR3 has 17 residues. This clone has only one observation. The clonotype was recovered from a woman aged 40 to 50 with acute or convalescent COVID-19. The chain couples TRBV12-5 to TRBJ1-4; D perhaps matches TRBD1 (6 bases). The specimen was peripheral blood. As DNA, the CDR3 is TGTGCTAGTGGTTTGGGGACAGCTTCTTACACTAATGAAAAACTGTTTTTT. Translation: CASGLGTASYTNEKLFF.